The 26 T cell receptor beta chains reported below all come from one sample, sequenced in a study of a mutant IDH1 vaccine in newly diagnosed glioma. These receptors have no identified antigens. The repertoire was sequenced with immunoSEQ multiplex PCR; TCRdb's copy has only in-frame clones and lacks some. The data hold about 54,000 clones, with about 80% observed a single time. The time point here: week 5, during vaccination. Doses consisted of 300 ug of mutant IDH1 20-mer peptide each, paired with topical imiquimod. Here the sequenced sample was PBMCs, taken from a glioma patient whose treatment included an IDH1 peptide vaccine. The receptors originated from a man aged 25-40 years with glioma.

The chain employs TRBV5-8 and TRBJ2-5; D gene ambiguous. The J call may be in error: the DNA end matches TRBJ2-7 better. Germline V CDR1 and CDR2: SGHTS, YDEGEE. This CDR3 comprises 11 residues. CDR3 in DNA: TGTGCCAGCAGCTTGGGGTACGAGCAGTACTTC. This translates into CASSLGYEQYF.

CDR3 sequence (DNA): TGTGCCAGCAGTGCTTGGGGACTTGGGGGCACAGATACGCAGTATTTT. It codes for CASSAWGLGGTDTQYF. The chain carries TRBV2 and TRBJ2-3; perhaps TRBD2 as D (6 bases). There are 16 residues in the CDR3. Trimming pared 4 bases from V and 1 base from J, leaving 15 bases between. Germline V lookup: CDR1 SNHLY, CDR2 FYNNEI.

CDR3 residues: CASSLGGKGTQGPYSYGYTF. CDR3 DNA sequence: TGCGCCAGCAGCTTGGGTGGGAAAGGGACTCAAGGCCCTTATTCATATGGCTACACCTTC. This sequence joins TRBV5-1 and TRBJ1-2; TRBD1 is a possible D gene (5 bases). The CDR3 extends over 20 amino acids. Germline V gene data show CDR1 as SGHRS and CDR2 as YFSETQ. Trimming shortened V by 0 bases and J by 5 bases, and 29 bases separated the two germline ends.

V is TRBV11-2 and J is TRBJ2-5; 8 bases are shared with TRBD1. The CDR3 consists of 14 residues. Trimming removed 3 bases from V and 2 bases from J; junction bases left unmatched: 2. Per germline, CDR1 SGHAT and CDR2 FQNNGV. The chain's CDR3 is CASSFNRGQETQYF. DNA of the CDR3: TGTGCCAGCAGCTTCAACAGGGGGCAAGAGACCCAGTACTTC. Using reference TRBV11-2 and TRBJ2-5 for the parts outside the CDR3, the full variable domain is EAGVAQSPRYKIIEKRQSVAFWCNPISGHATLYWYQQILGQGPKLLIQFQNNGVVDDSQLPKDRFSAERLKGVDSTLKIQPAKLEDSAVYLCASSFNRGQETQYFGPGTRLLVL.

The V gene is TRBV15, the J gene TRBJ1-3, with D maybe TRBD1 (5 bases). The CDR3 is made up of 16 amino acids. CDR1 LNHNV and CDR2 YYDKDF come from the germline V gene (reference sequence). Trimming removed 1 base from V and 3 bases from J, with 13 bases in between. CDR3 sequence: CATSRGGGLGGNTIYF. The DNA of the CDR3 is TGTGCCACCAGCAGAGGGGGGGGACTCGGTGGAAACACCATATATTTT.

The chain recombines TRBV14 with TRBJ2-1; TRBD2 matches at 8 bases. With 2 bases clipped from V and 0 bases from J, the junction kept 3 bases outside the gene matches. Germline values: CDR1 SGHDN, CDR2 FVKESK. CDR3 length: 16 amino acids. The CDR3 sequence: CASSQSTSGSYNEQFF. In DNA, the CDR3 is TGTGCCAGCAGCCAATCTACTAGCGGCTCCTACAATGAGCAGTTCTTC.

The chain has TRBV18 and TRBJ2-1, with D possibly being TRBD2 (7 bases). The ends were cut back, 0 bases at V and 7 bases at J, with 13 bases in the middle. This CDR3 has 15 amino acids. In germline, CDR1 is KGHSH, CDR2 LQKENI. The CDR3 DNA reads TGTGCCAGCTCACCACCGGGGGGGGCTCGGAATGAGCAGTTCTTC. This sequence encodes CASSPPGGARNEQFF.

The chain employs TRBV18 and TRBJ1-1, with D unclear. V was trimmed by 3 bases and J by 0 bases, leaving 11 bases between them. The CDR3 totals 15 residues. Germline CDR1 is KGHSH and CDR2 is LQKENI. For the CDR3, the DNA is TGTGCCAGCTCACCTGGACGGACTATGAACACTGAAGCTTTCTTT. It encodes CASSPGRTMNTEAFF.

This clone was observed a single time. The gene calls are TRBV11-2 and TRBJ1-1; TRBD1 is a possible D gene (5 bases). V lost 0 bases and J 1 base, leaving 12 bases between the germline ends. This CDR3 is built from 16 residues. Germline assignment: CDR1 SGHAT and CDR2 FQNNGV. The CDR3, as DNA: TGTGCCAGCAGCTTAGATAGCCAGGGCCCGAACACTGAAGCTTTCTTT. This translates into CASSLDSQGPNTEAFF.

The chain employs TRBV11-2 and TRBJ2-5; possibly TRBD1 for D (6 bases). The V gene's germline CDR1 is SGHAT and CDR2 FQNNGV. CDR3 length: 14 amino acids. The V end was cut by 4 bases, the J end by 5 bases, with 14 bases between. The CDR3: CASSSRYRVETQYF. The CDR3 DNA reads as TGTGCCAGCAGCTCTCGATACAGGGTTGAGACCCAGTACTTC.

The rearrangement links TRBV6-1 to TRBJ1-2; D remains ambiguous. The CDR3 spans 11 residues. Trimming took 7 bases from V and 4 from J, leaving 7 bases between them. The germline gives CDR1 MNHNS, CDR2 SASEGT. CDR3 residues: CASTISYGYTF. The CDR3 DNA sequence: TGTGCCAGCACAATAAGCTATGGCTACACCTTC.

The rearrangement uses TRBV6-5 and TRBJ1-6, with TRBD1 matching over 8 bases. Looked up from germline, CDR1 is MNHEY and CDR2 is SVGAGI. Trimming at V came to 3 bases and at J to 5 bases, leaving 3 bases not matched to a gene. The CDR3 has 15 amino acids. The CDR3 loop reads CASSYWTGHNSPLHF. CDR3 nucleotide sequence: TGTGCCAGCAGTTATTGGACAGGGCATAATTCACCCCTCCACTTT.

The chain links TRBV25-1 to TRBJ2-2, with D unclear. Germline CDR1 MGHDK, CDR2 SYGVNS. The CDR3 sequence is 14 residues long. V was pared by 4 bases and J by 10 bases, with 16 bases between. CDR3 nucleotides: TGTGCCAGCAGTGGATTGCCTACCACCCAGGAGCTGTTTTTT. It yields the protein CASSGLPTTQELFF.

V usage is TRBV5-1 and J usage is TRBJ2-2, with D perhaps TRBD1 (7 bases). The CDR3 has 15 residues. Germline loops: CDR1 SGHRS, CDR2 YFSETQ. Trimming removed 0 bases from V and 5 bases from J, with 11 bases in between. CDR3 nucleotides: TGCGCCAGCAGCTTGGTTGCAGGGGGGACCGGGGAGCTGTTTTTT. Translation: CASSLVAGGTGELFF.

The chain joins TRBV5-1 to TRBJ1-2; 9 bases line up with TRBD1. The V and J ends lost 0 bases and 7 bases, in that order; junction bases with no gene match: 7. The length of the CDR3 is 15 residues. Germline assignment: CDR1 SGHRS and CDR2 YFSETQ. CDR3 sequence: CASSLDGQGITGYTF. The CDR3 nucleotides read TGCGCCAGCAGCTTGGACGGACAGGGGATTACTGGCTACACCTTC.

This clone was recorded only once. J is TRBJ2-7 and V is TRBV5-4; D tentatively reads TRBD1 or TRBD2 (5 bases each). The CDR3 has 15 amino acids. Deletions cut 5 bases from V and 3 bases from J, with 18 bases between. CDR1 is SGHNT and CDR2 is YYREEE in the germline V gene (reference sequence). The CDR3 region is CASSTTSGRGYEQYF. The CDR3 DNA reads as TGTGCCAGCAGTACTACCTCGGGACGGGGCTACGAGCAGTACTTC. Supplemented by reference TRBV5-4 and TRBJ2-7, the full variable domain reads ETGVTQSPTHLIKTRGQQVTLRCSSQSGHNTVSWYQQALGQGPQFIFQYYREEENGRGNFPPRFSGLQFPNYSSELNVNALELDDSALYLCASSTTSGRGYEQYFGPGTRLTVT.

This rearrangement joins TRBV5-4 to TRBJ2-2, with 7 bases lining up with TRBD1. The V gene end was trimmed by 0 bases and the J gene end by 4 bases; junction bases not matched to a gene: 9. Germline V CDR1 and CDR2: SGHNT, YYREEE (reference sequence). The CDR3 covers 17 residues. CDR3 in amino acids: CASSLGSGTATTGELFF. The CDR3 DNA reads as TGTGCCAGCAGCTTGGGGTCGGGGACAGCGACCACCGGGGAGCTGTTTTTT.

J is TRBJ1-2 and V is TRBV19; 9 nucleotides agree with TRBD1. The V segment lost 8 bases and the J segment 2 bases; nucleotides outside the gene matches: 12. The CDR3 runs 16 residues. Germline V gene data show CDR1 as LNHDA and CDR2 as SQIVND (reference sequence). The DNA of the CDR3 is TGTGCCAGTGAGGGGACAGGGAGATTTTCCAACTATGGCTACACCTTC. This sequence encodes CASEGTGRFSNYGYTF.

This clone was detected only a few times. The chain recombines TRBV7-9 with TRBJ1-4; TRBD1 might be the D (6 bases). CDR3 length: 15 amino acids. The V gene's germline CDR1 is SEHNR and CDR2 FQNEAQ (reference sequence). With 2 bases removed from V and 7 bases from J, the gap between germline ends came to 14 bases. The CDR3 DNA reads TGTGCCAGCAGCTTATCCCAGGGGACGCGTGAAAAACTGTTTTTT. Amino acid sequence: CASSLSQGTREKLFF.

This clone was recorded a few times. V and J are TRBV23-1 and TRBJ2-1; 8 nucleotides match TRBD1. TRBV23-1 is an open reading frame whose function is uncertain. The CDR3 sequence is 17 residues long. With V trimmed by 3 bases and J by 7 bases, 14 bases remained unmatched. The CDR3 DNA reads as TGCGCCAGCAGTCACTTTGAAGGGCAGGGGGCACGGAATGAGCAGTTCTTC. Protein: CASSHFEGQGARNEQFF.

The chain is built from TRBV7-6 and TRBJ2-2; the D is unclear. The V end lost 1 base, the J end lost 4 bases, and 10 bases lay between the germline ends. Germline lookup yields CDR1 SGHVS and CDR2 FNYEAQ. CDR3 length: 15 amino acids. DNA of the CDR3: TGTGCCAGCAGCTTAGGGACGTCGCTCACCGGGGAGCTGTTTTTT. Translated: CASSLGTSLTGELFF.

A single count supports this clone. This chain links TRBV7-7 with TRBJ2-3, with TRBD2 matching 11 bases. The CDR3 covers 16 residues. Germline lookup yields CDR1 SSHAT and CDR2 FNYEAQ (reference sequence). V was pared by 1 base and J by 1 base, with 1 base of the junction left unmatched. This chain's CDR3 is CASSLGGLAGTDTQYF. CDR3 nucleotides: TGTGCCAGCAGCTTAGGGGGACTAGCGGGCACAGATACGCAGTATTTT.

This rearrangement joins TRBV13 to TRBJ1-1, with TRBD1 identical over 9 bases. This CDR3 is 17 amino acids long. CDR1 is PRHDT and CDR2 is FYEKMQ in the germline V gene (reference sequence). The J segment lost 6 bases and the V segment lost 5 bases, leaving 16 bases of the junction unmatched. The CDR3 DNA reads as TGTGCCAGCAGCCCCCGTGTGGGGGGGACAGGGTTCGCTGAAGCTTTCTTT. Translation gives CASSPRVGGTGFAEAFF.

For the CDR3, the DNA is TGTGCCAGCAGTCCCGGGACGGTCACCTACGAGCAGTACTTC. This codes for CASSPGTVTYEQYF. The V call is TRBV28, the J call TRBJ2-7; the D call may be TRBD1 or TRBD2 (5 bases each). The CDR3 contains 14 residues. V dropped 5 bases and J dropped 2 bases, with 13 bases sitting between them. CDR1 is MDHEN and CDR2 is SYDVKM in the germline V gene. The full variable domain, its missing parts supplied by reference TRBV28 and TRBJ2-7, is DVKVTQSSRYLVKRTGEKVFLECVQDMDHENMFWYRQDPGLGLRLIYFSYDVKMKEKGDIPEGYSVSREKKERFSLILESASTNQTSMYLCASSPGTVTYEQYFGPGTRLTVT.

The V call is TRBV11-3, the J call TRBJ2-7; 10 bases are shared with TRBD1. CDR3 length equals 15 residues. V was clipped by 5 bases and J by 4 bases; unmatched bases: 8. CDR1 SGHNT and CDR2 YENEEA come from the germline V gene. CDR3: CASSPGTGVNYEQYF. Written as DNA, the CDR3 is TGTGCCAGCAGCCCGGGGACAGGGGTAAATTACGAGCAGTACTTC.

This clone was observed a single time. The J gene is TRBJ2-7, the V gene TRBV4-1; 11 bases are a match to TRBD1. With V trimmed by 0 bases and J by 6 bases, 7 bases remained unmatched. The CDR3 is 16 residues long. The germline V gene has CDR1 MGHRA and CDR2 YSYEKL. In nucleotides, the CDR3 is TGCGCCAGCAGCCAAGACGAATGGACAGGGGGCTCCGAGCAGTACTTC. It yields the protein CASSQDEWTGGSEQYF.